The source of this T cell receptor (beta chain) is a study of T cell repertoires in cytomegalovirus infection. Study-level information: HLA-C-restricted CMV epitopes, recently identified, and well-studied HLA-B-restricted ones were used by the study.

Broader study findings: Of the TCR beta families, the public ones yielded a cumulative frequency that identified carriers of CMV plus the relevant HLA. Clonotypes of TCR beta that were HLA-C-restricted and CMV-specific dominated the ex vivo response.

TCRdb processed the reads anew with MiXCR; each CDR3 protein has one entry. This repertoire shows about 920,000 distinct CDR3 sequences, approximately 31% found once; its top ten account for around 15%. As concerns this clonotype: No antigen is known for it.

The TCR comes from a human donor in good health (CMV status not recorded). Some clones in this sample may be carry-over from other donors' samples. This specimen was cultured CD8+ T cells from PBMCs, taken from culture after CMV antigen stimulation.

CDR3 DNA: TGTGCCAGCACTCCCGGGGCGGCGAACACCGGGGAGCTGTTTTTT. Its protein is CASTPGAANTGELFF. The genes are TRBV7-6 and TRBJ2-2; D possibly matches TRBD1 or TRBD2 (5 bases each). The CDR3 has 15 amino acids. Germline-derived CDR1 and CDR2 are SGHVS and FNYEAQ. V was shortened by 7 bases and J by 0 bases, with 12 bases between the two germline ends.